Following are 13 T cell receptor beta chains from one sample sequenced in a study of T cell responses to AZD1222 COVID-19 vaccine. Produced via immunoSEQ multiplex PCR; TCRdb's table is partial and in-frame only. The data hold 250,000 to 300,000 clones, with around 93% observed a single time. Material: peripheral blood, obtained 28 days after the second AZD1222 dose. The receptors were sampled from an adult who received the AZD1222 COVID-19 vaccine.

This rearrangement joins TRBV6-2 or TRBV6-3 to TRBJ2-7; tentatively, D is TRBD1 or TRBD2 (6 bases each). Per germline, CDR1 MNHEY and CDR2 SVGEGT. Between the trimmed V and J ends, which lost 4 bases and 3 bases, there was a span of 16 bases. This CDR3 comprises 15 residues. Here the CDR3 reads CASSSLRGTGYEQYF. In DNA form, the CDR3 reads TGTGCCAGCAGTTCTCTGAGGGGGACTGGCTACGAGCAGTACTTC.

The chain carries TRBV7-6 and TRBJ1-2; D uncertain. Trimming pared 5 bases from V and 7 bases from J, leaving 20 bases between. This CDR3 spans 15 amino acids. In germline, CDR1 is SGHVS, CDR2 FNYEAQ. The CDR3, as DNA: TGTGCCAGCAGCGAGAACCCGGGGAGGGAGAGTGGCTACACCTTC. Translation gives CASSENPGRESGYTF.

This rearrangement joins TRBV19 to TRBJ2-7; 9 nucleotides agree with TRBD1. The junction had 11 bases not matched to a gene; V was cut back by 6 bases and J by 2 bases. The germline CDR1 and CDR2 sequences are LNHDA and SQIVND (reference sequence). The CDR3 extends over 16 amino acids. The CDR3 protein is CASSIASQGAPYEQYF. DNA of the CDR3: TGTGCCAGTAGCATCGCTTCACAGGGGGCTCCCTACGAGCAGTACTTC.

J is TRBJ1-4 and V is TRBV4-3; no clear D. The V gene's germline CDR1 is LGHNA and CDR2 YSLEER. The CDR3 spans 13 residues. Trimming cost V 4 bases and J 4 bases, with 7 bases left between them. The CDR3 loop reads CASSPDVNEKLFF. The CDR3 nucleotides are TGCGCCAGCAGCCCCGACGTTAATGAAAAACTGTTTTTT.

The chain links TRBV4-1 to TRBJ1-1; D uncertain. This CDR3 has 14 residues. V shed 3 bases and J shed 1 base, with 9 bases lying between them. Germline CDR1 and CDR2: MGHRA and YSYEKL. CDR3 nucleotide sequence: TGCGCCAGCAGCCAGCCTCCGGGGAACACTGAAGCTTTCTTT. It translates to CASSQPPGNTEAFF.

In this sample, this clone turned up once. This sequence joins TRBV7-6 and TRBJ1-1; 12 bases are a match to TRBD1. The CDR3 has 14 amino acids. With V trimmed by 4 bases and J by 11 bases, 8 bases remained unmatched. From germline, CDR1 is SGHVS and CDR2 FNYEAQ. DNA of the CDR3: TGTGCCAGCAGCTCCCCCTGGGACAGGGGGCAGGCTTTCTTT. Translated, it gives CASSSPWDRGQAFF. The whole variable domain, remainder taken from reference TRBV7-6 and TRBJ1-1, is GAGVSQSPRYKVTKRGQDVALRCDPISGHVSLYWYRQALGQGPEFLTYFNYEAQQDKSGLPNDRFSAERPEGSISTLTIQRTEQRDSAMYRCASSSPWDRGQAFFGQGTRLTVV.

This chain joins TRBV5-1 and TRBJ1-3; unclear D gene. The CDR3 runs 13 residues. Germline CDR1 and CDR2: SGHRS and YFSETQ. The germline V and J ends were trimmed by 7 bases and 8 bases, with 16 bases remaining between them. CDR3 sequence: CASELRGWDTIYF. DNA for the CDR3: TGCGCCAGCGAACTGCGGGGTTGGGACACCATATATTTT.

The chain combines TRBV12-3 or TRBV12-4 with TRBJ1-2, with D unresolved. The CDR3 length is 13 residues. The V end was cut by 4 bases, the J end by 4 bases, with 10 bases between. The CDR3 nucleotides read TGTGCCAGCAGTTGGGATCGCCTCTATGGCTACACCTTC. It codes for CASSWDRLYGYTF.

This chain links TRBV6-5 with TRBJ1-5; D unclear. Trimming pared 0 bases from V and 3 bases from J, leaving 9 bases between. The CDR3 consists of 15 residues. Germline V gene sequence: CDR1 MNHEY, CDR2 SVGAGI. The CDR3 loop reads CASSYSLGDNQPQHF. The DNA of the CDR3 is TGTGCCAGCAGTTACTCCTTGGGTGACAATCAGCCCCAGCATTTT.

As to this clone: Other DNA sequences within the sample encode an identical CDR3. This sequence joins TRBV5-1 and TRBJ2-3; the D is unclear. The CDR3 runs 14 residues. Germline CDR1 SGHRS, CDR2 YFSETQ. Trimming left V 0 bases short and J 0 bases short, with 5 bases between. The DNA of the CDR3 is TGCGCCAGCAGCTTGGCTGCGAGCACAGATACGCAGTATTTT. This gives the protein CASSLAASTDTQYF.

The chain uses TRBV28 and TRBJ2-1; 7 bases are shared with TRBD2. With V trimmed by 4 bases and J by 0 bases, 15 bases remained unmatched. Looked up from germline, CDR1 is MDHEN and CDR2 is SYDVKM. The CDR3 sequence is 19 residues long. CDR3 sequence reads: CASSSVVGLAGSSYNEQFF. The DNA for the CDR3 is TGTGCCAGCAGTTCCGTGGTGGGATTAGCGGGTAGCTCCTACAATGAGCAGTTCTTC.

The chain links TRBV9 to TRBJ1-1; 8 bases fit TRBD1. The CDR3 is made up of 14 amino acids. The germline V gene encodes CDR1 SGDLS and CDR2 YYNGEE. The junction had 2 bases not matched to a gene; V was cut back by 3 bases and J by 1 base. As DNA, the CDR3 is TGTGCCAGCAGCGGGACAGGGCAGAACACTGAAGCTTTCTTT. Amino acid sequence: CASSGTGQNTEAFF.

This rearrangement joins TRBV7-9 to TRBJ2-1; D not certain. With 7 bases removed from V and 10 bases from J, the gap between germline ends came to 14 bases. From germline, CDR1 is SEHNR and CDR2 FQNEAQ (reference sequence). This CDR3 comprises 12 residues. As DNA, the CDR3 is TGTGCCAGCACCCCAGGTCCGGCGGAGCAGTTCTTC. Translation gives CASTPGPAEQFF.